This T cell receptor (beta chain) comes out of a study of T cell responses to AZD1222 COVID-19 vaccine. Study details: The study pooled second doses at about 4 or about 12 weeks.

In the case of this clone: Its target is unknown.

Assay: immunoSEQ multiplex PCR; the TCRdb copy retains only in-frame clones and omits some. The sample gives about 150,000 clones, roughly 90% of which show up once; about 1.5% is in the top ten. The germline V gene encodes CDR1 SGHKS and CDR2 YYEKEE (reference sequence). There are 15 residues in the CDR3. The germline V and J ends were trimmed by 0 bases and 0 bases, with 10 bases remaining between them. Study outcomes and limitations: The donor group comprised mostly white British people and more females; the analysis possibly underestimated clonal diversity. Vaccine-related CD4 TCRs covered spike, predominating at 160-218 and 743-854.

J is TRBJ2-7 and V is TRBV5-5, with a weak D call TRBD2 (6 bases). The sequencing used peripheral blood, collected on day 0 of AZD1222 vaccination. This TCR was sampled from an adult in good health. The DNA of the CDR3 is TGTGCCAGCAGCTTGGCCGGGGGACCCTCCTACGAGCAGTACTTC. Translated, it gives CASSLAGGPSYEQYF.